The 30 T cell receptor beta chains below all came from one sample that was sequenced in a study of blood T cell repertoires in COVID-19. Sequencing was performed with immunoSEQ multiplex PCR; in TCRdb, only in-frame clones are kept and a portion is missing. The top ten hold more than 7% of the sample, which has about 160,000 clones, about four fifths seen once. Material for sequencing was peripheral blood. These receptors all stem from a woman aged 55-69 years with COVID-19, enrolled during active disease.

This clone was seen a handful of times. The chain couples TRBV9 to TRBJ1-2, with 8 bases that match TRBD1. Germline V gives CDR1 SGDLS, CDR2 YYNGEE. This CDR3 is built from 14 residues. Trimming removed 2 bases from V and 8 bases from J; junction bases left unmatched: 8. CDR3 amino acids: CASSVFDRGRGYTF. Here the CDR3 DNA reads TGTGCCAGCAGCGTCTTCGACAGGGGTCGAGGCTACACCTTC. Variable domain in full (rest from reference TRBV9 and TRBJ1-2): DSGVTQTPKHLITATGQRVTLRCSPRSGDLSVYWYQQSLDQGLQFLIQYYNGEERAKGNILERFSAQQFPDLHSELNLSSLELGDSALYFCASSVFDRGRGYTFGSGTRLTVV.

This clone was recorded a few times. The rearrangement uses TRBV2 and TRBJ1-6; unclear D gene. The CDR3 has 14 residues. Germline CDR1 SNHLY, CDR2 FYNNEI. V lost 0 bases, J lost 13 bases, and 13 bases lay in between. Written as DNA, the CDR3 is TGTGCCAGCAGTGAAGCGCGCGGCGTGGCGCCCCTCCACTTT. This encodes CASSEARGVAPLHF.

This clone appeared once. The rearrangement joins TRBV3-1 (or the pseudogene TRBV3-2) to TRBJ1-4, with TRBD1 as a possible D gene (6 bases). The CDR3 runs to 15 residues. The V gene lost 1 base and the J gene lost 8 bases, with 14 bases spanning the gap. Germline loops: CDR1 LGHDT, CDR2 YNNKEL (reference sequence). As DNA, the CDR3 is TGTGCCAGCAGCCAAGCTCCAGCAGGGGAGGAAAAACTGTTTTTT. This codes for CASSQAPAGEEKLFF.

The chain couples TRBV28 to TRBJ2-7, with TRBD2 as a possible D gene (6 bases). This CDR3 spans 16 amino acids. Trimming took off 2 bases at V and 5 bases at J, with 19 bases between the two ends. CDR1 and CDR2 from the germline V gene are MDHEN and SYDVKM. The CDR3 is CASSLREQLAHHEQYF. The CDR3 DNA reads TGTGCCAGCAGTTTAAGGGAACAACTAGCCCACCACGAGCAGTACTTC.

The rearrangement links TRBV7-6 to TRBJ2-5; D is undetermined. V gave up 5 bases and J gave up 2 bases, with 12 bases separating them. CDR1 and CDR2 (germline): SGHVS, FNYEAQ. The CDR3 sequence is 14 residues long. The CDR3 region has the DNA TGTGCCAGCAGCCTACTGCCCAATCAAGAGACCCAGTACTTC. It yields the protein CASSLLPNQETQYF.

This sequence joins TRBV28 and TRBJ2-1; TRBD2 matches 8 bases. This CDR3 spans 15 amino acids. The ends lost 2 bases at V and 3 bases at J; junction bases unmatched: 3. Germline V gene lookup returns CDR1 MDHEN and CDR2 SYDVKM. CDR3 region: CASSLRRGVYNEQFF. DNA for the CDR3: TGTGCCAGCAGTTTAAGGCGGGGGGTCTACAATGAGCAGTTCTTC.

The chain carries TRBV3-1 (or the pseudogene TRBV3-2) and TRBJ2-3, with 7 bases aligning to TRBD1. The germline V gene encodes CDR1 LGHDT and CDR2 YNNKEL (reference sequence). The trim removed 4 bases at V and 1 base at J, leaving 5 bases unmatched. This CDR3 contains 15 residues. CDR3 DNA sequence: TGTGCCAGCAGCCCAGGGGGTAGCGGCACAGATACGCAGTATTTT. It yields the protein CASSPGGSGTDTQYF.

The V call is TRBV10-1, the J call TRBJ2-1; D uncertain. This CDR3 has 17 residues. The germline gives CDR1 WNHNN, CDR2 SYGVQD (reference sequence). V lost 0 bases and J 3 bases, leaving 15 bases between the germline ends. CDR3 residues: CASSESRQSTNYNEQFF. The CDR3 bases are TGCGCCAGCAGTGAGTCGCGGCAGTCGACGAACTACAATGAGCAGTTCTTC.

The DNA of the CDR3 is TGTGCCAGCAGTTTCCGACGGGAATATAATGAAAAACTGTTTTTT. Translation gives CASSFRREYNEKLFF. This chain connects TRBV6-2 or TRBV6-3 to TRBJ1-4; D gene uncertain. Trimming cost V 4 bases and J 4 bases, with 13 bases left between them. Germline assignment: CDR1 MNHEY and CDR2 SVGEGT. The CDR3 length is 15 residues.

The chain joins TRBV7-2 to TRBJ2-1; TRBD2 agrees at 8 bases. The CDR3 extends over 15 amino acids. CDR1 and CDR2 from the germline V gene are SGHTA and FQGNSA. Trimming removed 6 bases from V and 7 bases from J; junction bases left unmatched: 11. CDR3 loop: CASRHPGLVVNEQFF. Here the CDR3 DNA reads TGTGCCAGCAGGCACCCGGGACTAGTGGTGAATGAGCAGTTCTTC.

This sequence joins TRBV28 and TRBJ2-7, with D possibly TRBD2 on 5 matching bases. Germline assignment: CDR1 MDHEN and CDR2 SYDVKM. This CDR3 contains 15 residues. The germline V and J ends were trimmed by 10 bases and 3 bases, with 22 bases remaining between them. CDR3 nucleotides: TGTGCCACCTTTTCTCCTGGCGGAGGAATCTACGAGCAGTACTTC. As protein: CATFSPGGGIYEQYF.

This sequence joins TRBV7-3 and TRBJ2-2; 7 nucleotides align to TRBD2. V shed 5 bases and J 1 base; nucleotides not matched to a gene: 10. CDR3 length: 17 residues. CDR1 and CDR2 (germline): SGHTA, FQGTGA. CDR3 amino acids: CASSLYPSGGNTGELFF. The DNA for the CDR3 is TGTGCCAGCAGCCTGTATCCTTCGGGAGGGAACACCGGGGAGCTGTTTTTT.

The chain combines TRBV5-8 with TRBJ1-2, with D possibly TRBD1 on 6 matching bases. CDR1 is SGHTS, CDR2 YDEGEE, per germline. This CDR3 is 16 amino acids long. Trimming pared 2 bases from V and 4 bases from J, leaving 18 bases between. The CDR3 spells CASSLQAGAGSYGYTF. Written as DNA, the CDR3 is TGTGCCAGCAGCTTACAGGCAGGGGCGGGCAGCTATGGCTACACCTTC.

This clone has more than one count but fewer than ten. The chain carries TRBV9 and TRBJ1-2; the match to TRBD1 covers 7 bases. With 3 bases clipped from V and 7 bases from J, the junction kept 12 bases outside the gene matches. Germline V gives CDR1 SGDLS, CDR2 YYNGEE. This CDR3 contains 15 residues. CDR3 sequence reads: CASSATVGQSPGYTF. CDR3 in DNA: TGTGCCAGCAGCGCTACTGTGGGACAGTCTCCTGGCTACACCTTC.

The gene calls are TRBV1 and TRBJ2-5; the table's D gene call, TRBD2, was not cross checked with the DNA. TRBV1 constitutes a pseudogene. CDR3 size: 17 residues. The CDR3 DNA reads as TGCACCAGCAGCCAAGGGGGACTAGCGGGGGGCCAAGAGACCCAGTACTTC. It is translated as CTSSQGGLAGGQETQYF.

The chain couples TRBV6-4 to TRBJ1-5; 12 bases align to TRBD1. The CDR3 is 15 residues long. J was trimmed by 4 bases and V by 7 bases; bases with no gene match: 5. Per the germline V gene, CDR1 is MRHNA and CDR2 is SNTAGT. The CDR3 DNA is TGTGCCAGCACTAGGGACAGGGGGCGGAATCAGCCCCAGCATTTT. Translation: CASTRDRGRNQPQHF.

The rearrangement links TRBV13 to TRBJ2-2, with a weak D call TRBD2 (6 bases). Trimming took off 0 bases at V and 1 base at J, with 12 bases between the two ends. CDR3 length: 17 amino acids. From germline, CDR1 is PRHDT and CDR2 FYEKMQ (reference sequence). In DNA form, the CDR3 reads TGTGCCAGCAGCTTAGGCGTGGTAGCGGAGAACACCGGGGAGCTGTTTTTT. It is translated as CASSLGVVAENTGELFF.

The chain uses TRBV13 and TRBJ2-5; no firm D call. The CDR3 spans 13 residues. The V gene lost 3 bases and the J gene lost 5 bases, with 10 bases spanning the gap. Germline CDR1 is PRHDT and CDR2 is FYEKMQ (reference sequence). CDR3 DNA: TGTGCCAGCAGCTTTCGCATTGAGGAGACCCAGTACTTC. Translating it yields CASSFRIEETQYF.

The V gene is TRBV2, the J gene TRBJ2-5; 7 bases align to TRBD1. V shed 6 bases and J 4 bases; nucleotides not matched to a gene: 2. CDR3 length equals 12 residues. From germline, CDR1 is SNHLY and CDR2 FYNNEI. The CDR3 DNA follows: TGTGCCAGCAGCTCAGGGGGAGAGACCCAGTACTTC. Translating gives CASSSGGETQYF.

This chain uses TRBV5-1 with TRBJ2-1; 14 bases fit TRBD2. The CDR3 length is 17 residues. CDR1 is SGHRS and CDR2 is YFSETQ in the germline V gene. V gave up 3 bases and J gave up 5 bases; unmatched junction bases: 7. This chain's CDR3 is CASSSGLAGGQNNEQFF. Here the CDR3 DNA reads TGCGCCAGCAGCTCAGGACTAGCGGGGGGCCAAAACAATGAGCAGTTCTTC.

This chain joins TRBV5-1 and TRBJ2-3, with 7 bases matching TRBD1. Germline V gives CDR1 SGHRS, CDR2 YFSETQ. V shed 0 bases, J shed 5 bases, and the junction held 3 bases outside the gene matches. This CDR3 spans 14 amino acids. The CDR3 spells CASSLATGIDTQYF. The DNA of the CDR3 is TGCGCCAGCAGCTTGGCGACAGGGATAGATACGCAGTATTTT.

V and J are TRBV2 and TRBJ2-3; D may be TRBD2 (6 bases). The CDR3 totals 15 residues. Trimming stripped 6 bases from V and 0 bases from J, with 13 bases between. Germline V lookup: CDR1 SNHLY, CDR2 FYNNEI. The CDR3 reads CASRRSGTSTDTQYF. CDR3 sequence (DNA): TGTGCCAGCAGGCGTAGCGGAACTAGCACAGATACGCAGTATTTT. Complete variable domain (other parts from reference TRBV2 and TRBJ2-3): EPEVTQTPSHQVTQMGQEVILRCVPISNHLYFYWYRQILGQKVEFLVSFYNNEISEKSEIFDDQFSVERPDGSNFTLKIRSTKLEDSAMYFCASRRSGTSTDTQYFGPGTRLTVL.

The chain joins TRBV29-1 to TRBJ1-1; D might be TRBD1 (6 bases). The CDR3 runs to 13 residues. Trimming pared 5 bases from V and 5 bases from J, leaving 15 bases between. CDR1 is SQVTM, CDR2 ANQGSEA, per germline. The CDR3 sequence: CSVSGGGATEAFF. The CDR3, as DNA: TGCAGCGTTTCCGGTGGGGGGGCGACTGAAGCTTTCTTT.

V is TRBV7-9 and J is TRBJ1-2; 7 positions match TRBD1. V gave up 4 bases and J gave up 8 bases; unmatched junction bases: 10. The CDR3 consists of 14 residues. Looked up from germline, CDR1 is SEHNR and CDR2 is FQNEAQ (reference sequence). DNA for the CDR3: TGTGCCAGCAGCTCAACCTTGACAGGGTTCGGCTACACCTTC. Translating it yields CASSSTLTGFGYTF.

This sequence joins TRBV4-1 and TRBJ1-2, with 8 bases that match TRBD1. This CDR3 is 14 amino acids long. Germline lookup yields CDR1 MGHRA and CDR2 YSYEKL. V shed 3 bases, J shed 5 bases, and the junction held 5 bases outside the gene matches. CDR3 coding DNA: TGCGCCAGCAGCCATTCTACAGGGGGTTATGGCTACACCTTC. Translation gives CASSHSTGGYGYTF.

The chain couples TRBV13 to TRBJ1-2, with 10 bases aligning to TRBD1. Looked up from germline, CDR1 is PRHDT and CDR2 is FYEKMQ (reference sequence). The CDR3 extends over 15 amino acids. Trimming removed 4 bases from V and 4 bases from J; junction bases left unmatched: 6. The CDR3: CASSSRTGGGYGYTF. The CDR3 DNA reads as TGTGCCAGCAGCTCCCGGACAGGGGGAGGCTATGGCTACACCTTC.

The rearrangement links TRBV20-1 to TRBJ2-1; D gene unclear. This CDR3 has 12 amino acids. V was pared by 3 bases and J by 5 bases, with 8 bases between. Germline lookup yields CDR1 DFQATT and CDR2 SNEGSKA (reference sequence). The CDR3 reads CSASDFNNEQFF. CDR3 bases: TGCAGTGCTAGTGATTTCAACAATGAGCAGTTCTTC.

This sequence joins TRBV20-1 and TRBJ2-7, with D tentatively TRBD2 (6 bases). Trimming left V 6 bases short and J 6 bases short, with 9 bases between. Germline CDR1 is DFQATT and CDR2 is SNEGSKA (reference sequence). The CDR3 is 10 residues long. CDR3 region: CSAGLAEQYF. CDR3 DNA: TGCAGTGCGGGACTGGCCGAGCAGTACTTC.

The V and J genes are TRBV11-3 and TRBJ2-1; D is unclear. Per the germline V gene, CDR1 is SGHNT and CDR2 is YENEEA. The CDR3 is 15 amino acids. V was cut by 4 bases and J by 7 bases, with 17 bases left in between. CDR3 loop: CASSSYPGTRNEQFF. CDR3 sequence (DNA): TGTGCCAGCAGCTCCTACCCAGGAACAAGGAATGAGCAGTTCTTC.

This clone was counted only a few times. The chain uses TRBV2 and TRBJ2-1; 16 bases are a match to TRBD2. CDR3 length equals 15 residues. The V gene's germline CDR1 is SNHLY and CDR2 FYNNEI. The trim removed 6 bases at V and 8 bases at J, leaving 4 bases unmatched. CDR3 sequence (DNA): TGTGCCAGCAGGGGGACTAGCGGGAGGGCCTATGAGCAGTTCTTC. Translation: CASRGTSGRAYEQFF.